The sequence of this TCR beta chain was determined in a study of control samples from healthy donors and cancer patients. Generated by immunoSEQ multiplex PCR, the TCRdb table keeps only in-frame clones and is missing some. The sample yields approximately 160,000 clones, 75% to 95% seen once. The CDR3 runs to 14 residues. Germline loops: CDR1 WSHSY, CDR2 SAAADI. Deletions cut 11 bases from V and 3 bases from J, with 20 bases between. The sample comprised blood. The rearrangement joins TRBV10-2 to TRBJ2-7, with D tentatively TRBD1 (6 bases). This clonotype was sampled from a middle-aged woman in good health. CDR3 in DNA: TGCGCCGACATTCGTGGGGCAGGGGTCTACGAGCAGTACTTC. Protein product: CADIRGAGVYEQYF.